This TCR beta chain is drawn from a study of blood T cell repertoires in COVID-19. Study overall: Sites in the United States, Italy and Spain provided acute and convalescent COVID-19 samples. From T cells, B-cell-depleted T cells, or PBMCs came the material, which was cDNA or gDNA.

Original methodology: Reference gene primer amplification gave nucleated cell count estimates. Method: immunoSEQ multiplex PCR; TCRdb's copy keeps in-frame clones and lacks some. V and J calls and clone size are those listed in that table; D and trimming were worked out from the DNA. The table shows about 370,000 clones, with around 90% occurring only once. The CDR3 extends over 15 amino acids. Trimming cost V 3 bases and J 2 bases; bases outside gene matches: 5. Germline CDR1 is MNHEY and CDR2 is SMNVEV (reference sequence). The rearrangement joins TRBV27 to TRBJ2-3; 7 bases map to TRBD2. The sequence derives from a man in his late teens or twenties with active or convalescent COVID-19. Specimen: peripheral blood. The CDR3 DNA sequence: TGTGCCAGCAGTTTGGGGGGACTACTCACAGATACGCAGTATTTT. Its protein product is CASSLGGLLTDTQYF.